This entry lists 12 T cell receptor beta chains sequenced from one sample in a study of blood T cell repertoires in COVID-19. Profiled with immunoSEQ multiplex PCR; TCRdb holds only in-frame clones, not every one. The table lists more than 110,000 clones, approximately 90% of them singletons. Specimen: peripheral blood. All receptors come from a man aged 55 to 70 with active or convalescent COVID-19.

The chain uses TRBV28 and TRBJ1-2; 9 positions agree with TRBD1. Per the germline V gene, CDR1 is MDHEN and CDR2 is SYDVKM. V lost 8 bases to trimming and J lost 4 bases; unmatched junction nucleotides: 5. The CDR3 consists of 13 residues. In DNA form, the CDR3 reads TGTGCCAGCGGCCGGACAGGGGTCTATGGCTACACCTTC. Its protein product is CASGRTGVYGYTF.

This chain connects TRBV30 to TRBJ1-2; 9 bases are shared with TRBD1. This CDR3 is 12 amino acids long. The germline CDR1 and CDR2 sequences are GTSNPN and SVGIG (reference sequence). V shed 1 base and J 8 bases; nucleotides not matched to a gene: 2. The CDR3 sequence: CAWSGQGDGYTF. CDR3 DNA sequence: TGTGCCTGGAGTGGACAGGGGGACGGCTACACCTTC.

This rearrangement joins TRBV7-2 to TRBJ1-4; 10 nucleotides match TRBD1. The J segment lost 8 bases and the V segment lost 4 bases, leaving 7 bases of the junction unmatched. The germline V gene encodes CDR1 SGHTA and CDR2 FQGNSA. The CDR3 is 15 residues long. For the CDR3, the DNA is TGTGCCAGCAGCTCCGGGACAGGGGCGGGCGAAAAACTGTTTTTT. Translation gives CASSSGTGAGEKLFF. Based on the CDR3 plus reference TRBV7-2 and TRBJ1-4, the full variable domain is GAGVSQSPSNKVTEKGKDVELRCDPISGHTALYWYRQSLGQGLEFLIYFQGNSAPDKSGLPSDRFSAERTGGSVSTLTIQRTQQEDSAVYLCASSSGTGAGEKLFFGSGTQLSVL.

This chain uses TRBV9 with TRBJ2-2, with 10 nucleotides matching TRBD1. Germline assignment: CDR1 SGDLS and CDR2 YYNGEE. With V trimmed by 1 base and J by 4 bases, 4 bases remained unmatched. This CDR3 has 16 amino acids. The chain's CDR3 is CASSVSGTGVTGELFF. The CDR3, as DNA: TGTGCCAGCAGCGTATCGGGGACAGGGGTCACCGGGGAGCTGTTTTTT.

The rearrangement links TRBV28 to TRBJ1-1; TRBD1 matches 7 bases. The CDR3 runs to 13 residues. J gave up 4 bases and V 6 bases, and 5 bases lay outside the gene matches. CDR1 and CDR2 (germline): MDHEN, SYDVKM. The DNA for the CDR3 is TGTGCCAGCAGCACACAGGGGACCACTGAAGCTTTCTTT. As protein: CASSTQGTTEAFF.

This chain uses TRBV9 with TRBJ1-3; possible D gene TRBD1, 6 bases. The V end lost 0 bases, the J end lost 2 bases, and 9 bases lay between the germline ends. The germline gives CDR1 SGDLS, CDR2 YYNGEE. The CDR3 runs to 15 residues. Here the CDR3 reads CASSVEAGAGNTIYF. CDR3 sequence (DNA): TGTGCCAGCAGCGTAGAGGCAGGGGCTGGAAACACCATATATTTT.

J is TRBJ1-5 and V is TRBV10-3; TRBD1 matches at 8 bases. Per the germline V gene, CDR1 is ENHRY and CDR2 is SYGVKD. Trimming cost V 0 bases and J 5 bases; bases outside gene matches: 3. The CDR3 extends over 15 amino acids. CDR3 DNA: TGTGCCATCAGTGAGTCGGCAGGGGGCTATCAGCCCCAGCATTTT. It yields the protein CAISESAGGYQPQHF.

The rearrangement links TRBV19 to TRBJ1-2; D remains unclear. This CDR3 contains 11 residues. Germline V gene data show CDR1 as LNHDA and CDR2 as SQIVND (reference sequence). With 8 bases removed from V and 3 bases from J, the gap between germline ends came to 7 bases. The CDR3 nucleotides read TGTGCCAGTGGCGCGGACTATGGCTACACCTTC. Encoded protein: CASGADYGYTF.

CDR3 loop: CASSPNPGRGNQPQHF. CDR3 nucleotide sequence: TGTGCCAGCAGCCCTAACCCGGGACGGGGGAATCAGCCCCAGCATTTT. V and J are TRBV7-2 and TRBJ1-5; TRBD1 is a possible D gene (5 bases). Trimming left V 5 bases short and J 4 bases short, with 18 bases between. CDR3 size: 16 residues. CDR1 is SGHTA and CDR2 is FQGNSA in the germline V gene.

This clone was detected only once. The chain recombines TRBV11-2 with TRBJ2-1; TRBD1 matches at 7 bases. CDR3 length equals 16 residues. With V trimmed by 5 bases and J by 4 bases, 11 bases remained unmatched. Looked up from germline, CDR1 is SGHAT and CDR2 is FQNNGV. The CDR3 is CASSPRVEGAYNEQFF. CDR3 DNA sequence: TGTGCCAGCAGCCCCCGAGTAGAGGGGGCTTACAATGAGCAGTTCTTC.

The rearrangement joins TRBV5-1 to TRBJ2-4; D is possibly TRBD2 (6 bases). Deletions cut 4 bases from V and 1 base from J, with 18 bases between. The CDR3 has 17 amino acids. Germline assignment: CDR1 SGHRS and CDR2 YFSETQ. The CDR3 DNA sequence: TGCGCCAGCAGCCCCAGGTGGGGCGGGGTGGCCAAAAACATTCAGTACTTC. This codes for CASSPRWGGVAKNIQYF. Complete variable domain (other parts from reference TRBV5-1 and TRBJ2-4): KAGVTQTPRYLIKTRGQQVTLSCSPISGHRSVSWYQQTPGQGLQFLFEYFSETQRNKGNFPGRFSGRQFSNSRSEMNVSTLELGDSALYLCASSPRWGGVAKNIQYFGAGTRLSVL.

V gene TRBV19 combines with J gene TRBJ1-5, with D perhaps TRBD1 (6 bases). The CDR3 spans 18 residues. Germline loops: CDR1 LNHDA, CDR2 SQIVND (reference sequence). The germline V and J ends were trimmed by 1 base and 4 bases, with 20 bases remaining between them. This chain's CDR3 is CASSIGGQLLVWNQPQHF. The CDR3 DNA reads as TGTGCCAGTAGTATAGGGGGGCAGCTTTTAGTCTGGAATCAGCCCCAGCATTTT.